These 19 T cell receptor beta chains share one sample of origin, sequenced in a study of cytomegalovirus exposure and HLA in healthy donors. The PCR had 60 Vbeta and 13 Jbeta primers. Measured with immunoSEQ multiplex PCR; TCRdb has only the in-frame clones, and not every one. The data hold about 140,000 clones, with roughly three quarters observed a single time. Sequencing was done on a sample of PBMCs. Receptors were obtained from a woman aged 30 to 39 in good health and CMV-seronegative.

This sequence joins TRBV7-8 and TRBJ2-7, with 9 bases matching TRBD2. The CDR3 covers 16 residues. Germline V CDR1 and CDR2: SGHVS, FQNEAQ. Trimming at V came to 3 bases and at J to 2 bases, leaving 8 bases not matched to a gene. CDR3 DNA sequence: TGTGCCAGCAGCTTGGGGGGCGGCGGGAGGGCCTACGAGCAGTACTTC. As protein: CASSLGGGGRAYEQYF. Drawing the rest from reference TRBV7-8 and TRBJ2-7, the complete variable domain is GAGVSQSPRYKVAKRGQDVALRCDPISGHVSLFWYQQALGQGPEFLTYFQNEAQLDKSGLPSDRFFAERPEGSVSTLKIQRTQQEDSAVYLCASSLGGGGRAYEQYFGPGTRLTVT.

The J gene is TRBJ2-2, the V gene TRBV9; D possibly corresponds to TRBD1 (5 bases). Germline V lookup: CDR1 SGDLS, CDR2 YYNGEE. V was clipped by 0 bases and J by 4 bases, with 13 bases between them. The length of the CDR3 is 16 residues. This CDR3 is CASSVALGQGTGELFF. The CDR3 DNA follows: TGTGCCAGCAGCGTAGCCCTAGGGCAGGGCACCGGGGAGCTGTTTTTT.

The chain has TRBV28 and TRBJ2-3; 7 nucleotides align to TRBD1. CDR3 length equals 15 residues. Germline values: CDR1 MDHEN, CDR2 SYDVKM. The V segment lost 2 bases and the J segment 1 base; nucleotides outside the gene matches: 3. CDR3 in amino acids: CASSLSTGGTDTQYF. The CDR3 DNA follows: TGTGCCAGCAGTTTAAGCACAGGGGGCACAGATACGCAGTATTTT.

This clone has a single count. V gene TRBV4-1 combines with J gene TRBJ2-5, with D perhaps TRBD2 (6 bases). Trimming stripped 4 bases from V and 2 bases from J, with 20 bases between. Germline lookup yields CDR1 MGHRA and CDR2 YSYEKL. The CDR3 length is 17 residues. In nucleotides, the CDR3 is TGCGCCAGCAGCCGGGGGGAGTGGGCTAGCTTTCAAGAGACCCAGTACTTC. It yields the protein CASSRGEWASFQETQYF.

The J gene is TRBJ2-3, the V gene TRBV7-8; 9 nucleotides match TRBD2. In germline, CDR1 is SGHVS, CDR2 FQNEAQ. V trimming: 7 bases; J trimming: 6 bases; junction bases outside the gene matches: 14. The CDR3 is made up of 16 amino acids. The CDR3, as DNA: TGTGCCAGCATCCGAAAGCGGCGGGAGGGCGAGGATACGCAGTATTTT. The encoded protein is CASIRKRREGEDTQYF.

The CDR3 spells CASSLADSGYTF. Here the CDR3 DNA reads TGTGCCAGCAGCTTAGCGGACAGTGGCTACACCTTC. The V gene is TRBV7-9, the J gene TRBJ1-2; D may be TRBD1 (6 bases). Germline V CDR1 and CDR2: SEHNR, FQNEAQ (reference sequence). The CDR3 runs to 12 residues. V lost 0 bases to trimming and J lost 7 bases, with 6 bases between them.

The V gene is TRBV5-1, the J gene TRBJ2-3; D is unclear. The CDR3 is made up of 15 amino acids. Trimming took off 2 bases at V and 0 bases at J, with 10 bases between the two ends. Per germline, CDR1 SGHRS and CDR2 YFSETQ. The CDR3 protein is CASSFSRSSTDTQYF. The CDR3 DNA follows: TGCGCCAGCAGCTTCTCTAGGAGTAGCACAGATACGCAGTATTTT.

As to this clone: Its ends do not fully match the called genes, so a read error is possible. V gene TRBV10-1 combines with J gene TRBJ2-1, with TRBD2 as a possible D gene (5 bases). From germline, CDR1 is WNHNN and CDR2 SYGVQD (reference sequence). This CDR3 region has 16 residues. The CDR3 is CASSESRGVSDNEQFF. The DNA of the CDR3 is TGCGCCAGCAGTGAGTCTCGGGGAGTCTCCGACAATGAGCAGTTCTTC.

The chain joins TRBV5-1 to TRBJ1-4, with D possibly TRBD1 on 5 matching bases. The CDR3 contains 16 residues. V was trimmed by 1 base and J by 8 bases, leaving 18 bases between them. From germline, CDR1 is SGHRS and CDR2 YFSETQ. DNA of the CDR3: TGCGCCAGCAGCTTGTCCACAGCCGGCCGGGGGGAAAAACTGTTTTTT. Its translation is CASSLSTAGRGEKLFF. The variable domain in full, with the rest retrieved from reference TRBV5-1 and TRBJ1-4, is KAGVTQTPRYLIKTRGQQVTLSCSPISGHRSVSWYQQTPGQGLQFLFEYFSETQRNKGNFPGRFSGRQFSNSRSEMNVSTLELGDSALYLCASSLSTAGRGEKLFFGSGTQLSVL.

CDR3 coding DNA: TGTGCCAGCAGCCCTCAATCCCAGGGGTCCGGGGAGCTGTTTTTT. It yields the protein CASSPQSQGSGELFF. The chain uses TRBV9 and TRBJ2-2; the D gene is possibly TRBD1 (6 bases). CDR1 is SGDLS and CDR2 is YYNGEE in the germline V gene. Trimming stripped 4 bases from V and 6 bases from J, with 16 bases between. The CDR3 totals 15 residues. Filled out from reference TRBV9 and TRBJ2-2, the complete variable domain reads DSGVTQTPKHLITATGQRVTLRCSPRSGDLSVYWYQQSLDQGLQFLIQYYNGEERAKGNILERFSAQQFPDLHSELNLSSLELGDSALYFCASSPQSQGSGELFFGEGSRLTVL.

A word on this clone: Other DNA sequences in the same sample also yield this CDR3. The CDR3 region is CASSLEGAGGLETQYF. CDR3 coding DNA: TGTGCCAGCAGCTTAGAAGGAGCGGGGGGGCTCGAGACCCAGTACTTC. This chain uses TRBV11-3 with TRBJ2-5, with 10 bases that match TRBD2. The J segment lost 5 bases and the V segment lost 0 bases, leaving 6 bases of the junction unmatched. The CDR3 covers 16 residues. CDR1 and CDR2 (germline): SGHNT, YENEEA.

This clone was recorded once. At one end the junction does not follow the germline gene, possibly because of a read error. This chain connects TRBV28 to TRBJ2-3, with 7 nucleotides matching TRBD1. The CDR3 runs to 13 residues. The V gene's germline CDR1 is MDHEN and CDR2 SYDVKM. The CDR3 region is CAGGRDSKDTQYF. The DNA of the CDR3 is TGTGCCGGGGGAAGGGACAGCAAAGATACGCAGTATTTT.

The chain carries TRBV9 and TRBJ2-3, with TRBD2 matching 12 bases. The ends lost 4 bases at V and 0 bases at J; junction bases unmatched: 9. Germline V gene sequence: CDR1 SGDLS, CDR2 YYNGEE. The CDR3 has 18 amino acids. CDR3 bases: TGTGCCAGCAGCCCTTCTAGCGGGGGGGACACCAGCACAGATACGCAGTATTTT. Its translation is CASSPSSGGDTSTDTQYF.

This sequence joins TRBV7-2 and TRBJ1-2, with no clear D. V lost 6 bases and J 0 bases, leaving 11 bases between the germline ends. CDR1 is SGHTA, CDR2 FQGNSA, per germline. The length of the CDR3 is 14 residues. CDR3 amino acids: CASSLSGTNYGYTF. As DNA, the CDR3 is TGTGCCAGCAGTTTAAGCGGTACTAACTATGGCTACACCTTC.

This clone was observed a handful of times. The J gene is TRBJ2-3, the V gene TRBV7-9; the match to TRBD2 covers 7 bases. Germline CDR1 is SEHNR and CDR2 is FQNEAQ (reference sequence). V dropped 3 bases and J dropped 4; count of bases not matched to a gene: 7. The CDR3 consists of 15 residues. The CDR3 loop is CASSFRGDLPDTQYF. The CDR3 nucleotides read TGTGCCAGCAGCTTCCGGGGGGACTTGCCAGATACGCAGTATTTT. The variable domain in full, completed from reference TRBV7-9 and TRBJ2-3, reads DTGVSQNPRHKITKRGQNVTFRCDPISEHNRLYWYRQTLGQGPEFLTYFQNEAQLEKSRLLSDRFSAERPKGSFSTLEIQRTEQGDSAMYLCASSFRGDLPDTQYFGPGTRLTVL.

The sample holds one count of this clone. This chain joins TRBV28 and TRBJ1-5; D is uncertain. The CDR3 is 19 amino acids. Germline V gene sequence: CDR1 MDHEN, CDR2 SYDVKM. V was cut by 3 bases and J by 4 bases, with 25 bases left in between. The CDR3 bases are TGTGCCAGCAGTTTCCGAGACCTCGGGTCCTTCGCAGAAAATCAGCCCCAGCATTTT. Translating it yields CASSFRDLGSFAENQPQHF.

The V call is TRBV27, the J call TRBJ2-7; 8 positions agree with TRBD2. Germline V lookup: CDR1 MNHEY, CDR2 SMNVEV (reference sequence). The CDR3 is made up of 14 amino acids. The V and J ends lost 5 bases and 8 bases, in that order; junction bases with no gene match: 11. CDR3 nucleotides: TGTGCCAGCAGTCCGCGGACTAGCTCTGTGCAGCAGTACGTC. It yields the protein CASSPRTSSVQQYV.

In its sample, this clone was seen a few times. The V call is TRBV6-5, the J call TRBJ1-1; D unresolved. V dropped 5 bases and J dropped 6 bases, with 13 bases sitting between them. The CDR3 has 13 amino acids. Germline lookup yields CDR1 MNHEY and CDR2 SVGAGI. The CDR3 coding sequence is TGTGCCAGCAGTATGGTAACGAGCGCTGAAGCTTTCTTT. It encodes CASSMVTSAEAFF.

This clone has only a few counts. The chain recombines TRBV18 with TRBJ1-4; 9 nucleotides line up with TRBD1. The germline V gene encodes CDR1 KGHSH and CDR2 LQKENI. The CDR3 totals 15 residues. V lost 5 bases and J lost 4; bases outside the gene matches: 5. The CDR3 nucleotides read TGTGCCAGCTCATCGCCGGGACAGGGTAATGAAAAACTGTTTTTT. This translates into CASSSPGQGNEKLFF.